These T cell receptor beta chains were read from a single sample in a study of blood T cell repertoires in COVID-19. Clones were read by immunoSEQ multiplex PCR, and TCRdb kept only the in-frame ones, dropping some. The sample has some 120,000 clones; 85% are singletons. What was sequenced was peripheral blood. These receptors originate from an elderly man with active or convalescent COVID-19. The CDR3 runs from the conserved cysteine through the conserved F or W. A D gene is named only where the DNA matches it firmly. Expanded clones are given a class, and other clones once, few, many or no size at all.

D: TRBD2
V: TRBV19
J: TRBJ2-4
size: -
DNA: TGTGCCAGTAGTCTGCTCGGGGGGGCCAAAAACATTCAGTACTTC
CDR3: CASSLLGGAKNIQYF

D: -
V: TRBV7-9
J: TRBJ2-7
size: many
DNA: TGTGCCAGCAGCCTTCAGTCCTACGAGCAGTACTTC
CDR3: CASSLQSYEQYF

D: -
V: TRBV14
J: TRBJ1-2
size: -
DNA: TGTGCCAGCAGCCGAGACCAGGCGAGCTATGGCTACACCTTC
CDR3: CASSRDQASYGYTF

D: -
V: TRBV9
J: TRBJ2-5
size: -
DNA: TGTGCCAGCAGCGTAGGGGTCGGGTCCCAAGAGACCCAGTACTTC
CDR3: CASSVGVGSQETQYF

D: -
V: TRBV7-3
J: TRBJ2-3
size: -
DNA: TGTGCCAGCAGCTTAAGGGATGGGGCTGATACGCAGTATTTT
CDR3: CASSLRDGADTQYF

D: TRBD2
V: TRBV7-2
J: TRBJ2-7
size: -
DNA: TGTGCCAGCAGCTTAGCCCCTCTACTAGCGGGGAACGAGCAGTACTTC
CDR3: CASSLAPLLAGNEQYF

D: -
V: TRBV13
J: TRBJ1-4
size: -
DNA: TGTGCCAGCAGCTTTACGGAGGGTGGGGAAAAACTGTTTTTT
CDR3: CASSFTEGGEKLFF

D: -
V: TRBV4-1
J: TRBJ1-2
size: -
DNA: TGCGCCAGCAGCCACGACAGGCGTGGGGGCTACACCTTC
CDR3: CASSHDRRGGYTF

D: TRBD1
V: TRBV5-4
J: TRBJ1-2
size: few
DNA: TGTGCCAGCAGCTTGGGTCAGACAGGGGGCTTGGTGTATGGCTACACCTTC
CDR3: CASSLGQTGGLVYGYTF

D: -
V: TRBV3-1/TRBV3-2
J: TRBJ2-3
size: few
DNA: TGTGCCAGCAGCCAAGAGCCCCGGGGTACAGATACGCAGTATTTT
CDR3: CASSQEPRGTDTQYF

D: -
V: TRBV30
J: TRBJ1-5
size: -
DNA: TGTGCCTGGAGTGTAAGTGGTACAGACAAGCCCCAGCATTTT
CDR3: CAWSVSGTDKPQHF

D: -
V: TRBV19
J: TRBJ2-3
size: -
DNA: TGTGCCAGTATGGGCGTATTGGCAGATACGCAGTATTTT
CDR3: CASMGVLADTQYF

D: -
V: TRBV5-1
J: TRBJ2-1
size: -
DNA: TGCGCCAGCAGCCCCGATGGCAGGGGCCGGTCGGGCAACAATGAGCAGTTCTTC
CDR3: CASSPDGRGRSGNNEQFF

D: -
V: TRBV20-1
J: TRBJ1-1
size: -
DNA: TGCAGTGCTAGTTCTCTTCTTTGGAACACTGAAGCTTTCTTT
CDR3: CSASSLLWNTEAFF

D: TRBD2
V: TRBV7-9
J: TRBJ2-1
size: few
DNA: TGTGCCAGCAGCCGTAGCGGGGGGAATGGGGAGCAGTTCTTC
CDR3: CASSRSGGNGEQFF

D: TRBD1
V: TRBV2
J: TRBJ1-2
size: -
DNA: TGTGCCAGCAGCTGGGACAGGGGGCCGGATGGCTACACCTTC
CDR3: CASSWDRGPDGYTF

D: TRBD1
V: TRBV28
J: TRBJ1-5
size: -
DNA: TGTGCCAGCAATGGCCGTCCAGGGGGGAATCAGCCCCAGCATTTT
CDR3: CASNGRPGGNQPQHF

D: -
V: TRBV2
J: TRBJ1-3
size: -
DNA: TGTGCCAGCAGGGCAGGGAATGCTGGAAACACCATATATTTT
CDR3: CASRAGNAGNTIYF

D: TRBD2
V: TRBV12-3/TRBV12-4
J: TRBJ2-7
size: -
DNA: TGTGCCAGCAGCCCGCATCGCGGGGGGGAGCAGTACTTC
CDR3: CASSPHRGGEQYF

D: -
V: TRBV5-1
J: TRBJ1-2
size: -
DNA: TGCGCCAGCAGCTCGATCACAGGGTATGGCTACACCTTC
CDR3: CASSSITGYGYTF

D: -
V: TRBV5-4
J: TRBJ1-1
size: -
DNA: TGTGCCAGCAGCTTGACGGGGTACACTGAAGCTTTCTTT
CDR3: CASSLTGYTEAFF

D: -
V: TRBV6-2/TRBV6-3
J: TRBJ2-7
size: once
DNA: TGTGCCAGCAGTTACTCGATAGGCAGGGGAGAAGGGAACGAGCAGTACTTC
CDR3: CASSYSIGRGEGNEQYF

D: TRBD1
V: TRBV5-1
J: TRBJ1-4
size: -
DNA: TGCGCCAGCAGCAGGGACAGGGCCGCGGGAGAAAAACTGTTTTTT
CDR3: CASSRDRAAGEKLFF

D: -
V: TRBV7-9
J: TRBJ2-5
size: -
DNA: TGTGCCAGCAGCTTATCCGGGGGTCAAGAGACCCAGTACTTC
CDR3: CASSLSGGQETQYF

D: -
V: TRBV5-1
J: TRBJ2-7
size: few
DNA: TGCGCCAGCAGCCTCCGGGTGGAATCGGATGTCGAGCAGTACTTC
CDR3: CASSLRVESDVEQYF

D: TRBD1
V: TRBV28
J: TRBJ1-6
size: -
DNA: TGTGCCAGCAACCCTGACAGGGCCTCCTATTCACCCCTCCACTTT
CDR3: CASNPDRASYSPLHF

D: -
V: TRBV5-5
J: TRBJ2-1
size: -
DNA: TGTGCCAGCAGCCCGGTTGTAACGTCCGAGCAGTTCTTC
CDR3: CASSPVVTSEQFF

D: -
V: TRBV7-9
J: TRBJ2-5
size: -
DNA: TGTGCCAGCAGCTTACATGGGCCCGAGACCCAGTACTTC
CDR3: CASSLHGPETQYF

D: TRBD1
V: TRBV18
J: TRBJ2-7
size: -
DNA: TGTGCCAGCTCACCTGGGGACAGGGGCGGGTACGAGCAGTACTTC
CDR3: CASSPGDRGGYEQYF

D: TRBD1
V: TRBV7-9
J: TRBJ2-4
size: -
DNA: TGTGCCAGCAGCGAGGACAGGGAAGGCATTCAGTACTTC
CDR3: CASSEDREGIQYF

D: -
V: TRBV6-1
J: TRBJ1-5
size: -
DNA: TGTGCCAGCAGTGAGGACAGTCATCAGCCCCAGCATTTT
CDR3: CASSEDSHQPQHF

D: -
V: TRBV10-3
J: TRBJ2-2
size: -
DNA: TGTGCCATCGGGGCAACCGGGGAGCTGTTTTTT
CDR3: CAIGATGELFF

D: TRBD1
V: TRBV6-5
J: TRBJ1-4
size: -
DNA: TGTGCCAGCAGCGTAGGGGGGACAGAGGGTGAAAAACTGTTTTTT
CDR3: CASSVGGTEGEKLFF

D: TRBD1
V: TRBV29-1
J: TRBJ1-2
size: -
DNA: TGCAGCGTCCCTCCGGGACAGGGGGGTGGCTACACCTTC
CDR3: CSVPPGQGGGYTF

D: -
V: TRBV7-8
J: TRBJ1-5
size: -
DNA: TGTGCCAGCAGCTTAGGGACAGCTCAGCCCCAGCATTTT
CDR3: CASSLGTAQPQHF

D: TRBD2
V: TRBV7-3
J: TRBJ2-1
size: -
DNA: TGTGCCAGCAGCTTCTTTGTAGCGGGAGGGGACAATGAGCAGTTCTTC
CDR3: CASSFFVAGGDNEQFF

D: TRBD1
V: TRBV7-2
J: TRBJ1-5
size: -
DNA: TGTGCCAGCAGCGGATACAGGGGTCAGCCCCAGCATTTT
CDR3: CASSGYRGQPQHF

D: -
V: TRBV5-1
J: TRBJ1-1
size: -
DNA: TGCGCCAGCAGCTCCTGGGGGGACACTGAAGCTTTCTTT
CDR3: CASSSWGDTEAFF

D: TRBD1
V: TRBV5-1
J: TRBJ1-2
size: once
DNA: TGCGCCAGCAGCCTACAGGGGGAAGATCATGGCTACACCTTC
CDR3: CASSLQGEDHGYTF

D: TRBD2
V: TRBV20-1
J: TRBJ2-7
size: -
DNA: TGCAGTGCTAGTAGCGGGGGGGCCTTCGAGCAGTACTTC
CDR3: CSASSGGAFEQYF

D: -
V: TRBV2
J: TRBJ1-3
size: -
DNA: TGTGCCAGCAGTCTCGATTTGGGGCCTGGAAACACCATATATTTT
CDR3: CASSLDLGPGNTIYF

D: -
V: TRBV20-1
J: TRBJ2-3
size: -
DNA: TGCAGTGGTGGGGCCAGGGATACGCAGTATTTT
CDR3: CSGGARDTQYF

D: -
V: TRBV19
J: TRBJ1-6
size: -
DNA: TGTGCCAGTAAAACAGGGAATTCACCCCTCCACTTT
CDR3: CASKTGNSPLHF

D: TRBD2
V: TRBV7-2
J: TRBJ2-7
size: -
DNA: TGTGCCAGCACTGGGGGAGGGTTTCGGGACGAGCAGTACTTC
CDR3: CASTGGGFRDEQYF

D: -
V: TRBV10-3
J: TRBJ1-3
size: -
DNA: TGTGCCATCACTGGGGACTCCTTCGGGTCGAGCACCATATATTTT
CDR3: CAITGDSFGSSTIYF

D: TRBD1
V: TRBV7-2
J: TRBJ1-6
size: -
DNA: TGTGCCAGCAGCTGGACAGGGAGAACCCTCCACTTT
CDR3: CASSWTGRTLHF

D: TRBD1
V: TRBV3-1/TRBV3-2
J: TRBJ2-5
size: -
DNA: TGTGCCAGCAGCCAAGATAGGACAGCCGGGACAGGGGGCGCAGAGACCCAGTACTTC
CDR3: CASSQDRTAGTGGAETQYF

D: -
V: TRBV21-1
J: TRBJ1-6
size: -
DNA: TGTGCCAGCGGCCTAATGGACAGGGTTAATTCACCCCTCCACTTT
CDR3: CASGLMDRVNSPLHF

D: TRBD1
V: TRBV11-1
J: TRBJ2-1
size: -
DNA: TGTGCCAGCAGCACCCCGGGACAGGGTGGAGGCAATGAGCAGTTCTTC
CDR3: CASSTPGQGGGNEQFF

D: -
V: TRBV6-5
J: TRBJ2-3
size: -
DNA: TGTGCCAGCAGTTACTCGAGGGGGGATACGCAGTATTTT
CDR3: CASSYSRGDTQYF

D: -
V: TRBV6-2/TRBV6-3
J: TRBJ1-1
size: few
DNA: TGTGCCAGCAGTAACCCGGGACTAGGGACTGAAGCTTTCTTT
CDR3: CASSNPGLGTEAFF

D: TRBD2
V: TRBV10-3
J: TRBJ2-6
size: -
DNA: TGTGCCATCAGTGAGCTTGCGGGGGTGAGCTCTGGGGCCAACGTCCTGACTTTC
CDR3: CAISELAGVSSGANVLTF

D: TRBD1
V: TRBV19
J: TRBJ2-7
size: -
DNA: TGTGCCAGTAGTATCAAGGACAGGGCCTACGAGCAGTACTTC
CDR3: CASSIKDRAYEQYF

D: TRBD1
V: TRBV7-6
J: TRBJ1-2
size: -
DNA: TGTGCCAGCAGTTCCGACAGGGGGAATGCTAACTATGGCTACACCTTC
CDR3: CASSSDRGNANYGYTF

D: TRBD1
V: TRBV19
J: TRBJ2-6
size: -
DNA: TGTGCCAGTAGTATCCCGCAAGGGGGCGCAGGTGGGGCCAACGTCCTGACTTTC
CDR3: CASSIPQGGAGGANVLTF

D: -
V: TRBV5-8
J: TRBJ2-2
size: -
DNA: TGTGCCAGCAGCCTCAGGGAGGCCGGGGAGCTGTTTTTT
CDR3: CASSLREAGELFF

D: TRBD1
V: TRBV5-1
J: TRBJ1-6
size: -
DNA: TGCGCCAGCAGCCTAAGGACAGGGAACTCACCCCTCCACTTT
CDR3: CASSLRTGNSPLHF